The rows below give T cell receptor beta chains drawn from one sample of a study of T cell repertoires in cytomegalovirus infection. TCRdb processed the reads anew with MiXCR; each CDR3 protein has one entry. The table shows over 150,000 distinct CDR3 sequences, with 17% occurring only once. The sample comprised CD8+ T cells from PBMCs. The receptors here all came from a human donor in good health (CMV status not recorded). Some clones in this sample may be carry-over from other donors' samples. The CDR3 runs from the conserved cysteine through the conserved F or W. Size is omitted from some rows. Given values are once, few, many or a class for expanded clones.

>TRBV29-1|NA
CSVDTGEGGQPQHF
>TRBV7-9|many
CASSSKGWHHQETQYF
>TRBV12-3/TRBV12-4|few
CASSGGPTYQETQYF
>TRBV6-6|few
CASSYWDYEQYF
>TRBV7-2|NA
CASSFGTDSGNTIYF
>TRBV10-3|NA
CAIGKSGYEQYF
>TRBV28|few
CASSLVPTQGQPQHF
>TRBV19|NA
CASSIRDANTEAFF
>TRBV7-2|NA
CASSLAHLAKNSQYF
>TRBV7-9|NA
CASSSGGGLNTEAFF
>TRBV7-9|few
CASSQPTGDYGYTF
>TRBV20-1|NA
CSAVNRGGRTDTQYF
>TRBV7-2|NA
CAITPGDKDYGYTF
>TRBV4-1|few
CASSQENVLRHYEQYF
>TRBV14|NA
CASTAEGGTEQYF
>TRBV29-1|few
CSADRDKDIRSYGYTF
>TRBV12-3/TRBV12-4|few
CASSSSSPWDTQYF
>TRBV7-3|NA
CASSLLARSSTDTQYF
>TRBV6-2/TRBV6-3|few
CASTKGGAGELFF
>TRBV7-2|NA
CASSSLAGGYTDTQYF
>TRBV7-9|NA
CASSFGESGANVLTF
>TRBV6-2/TRBV6-3|NA
CASSEYRNTGELFF
>TRBV14|few
CASSQDWASGGPDSDTQYF
>TRBV25-1|NA
CASSGTTGLRETQYF
>TRBV7-3|NA
CASSLGAAYEQFF
>TRBV12-3/TRBV12-4|few
CASSLLAGGYQETQYF
>TRBV27|few
CASSYGQINEQFF
>TRBV12-3/TRBV12-4|few
CASSPTSYSNQPQHF
>TRBV6-5|NA
CASSSVAGGLYNEQFF
>TRBV7-2|many
CASSLRDSPYEQYF
>TRBV7-2|few
CASSRPRELMTEAFF
>TRBV6-6|NA
CASSYSRTSGGANIHTQYF
>TRBV29-1|few
CSAPRLLAGVNEQFF
>TRBV7-9|few
CASSFLAGEQFF
>TRBV7-3|NA
CASSPLGSGGLNEQFF
>TRBV7-2|NA
CASSHPGVFNYGYTF
>TRBV6-2/TRBV6-3|few
CASRDTGTTNTEAFF